This entry lists 25 T cell receptor beta chains sequenced from one sample in a study of T cell repertoires in cytomegalovirus infection. MiXCR, run by TCRdb on the reads, gives a single entry per CDR3 protein. The sample carries 230,000 or so distinct CDR3 sequences, around 40% recorded once. These receptors' targets are unknown. Source: CD8+ T cells from cultured PBMCs, taken from culture after CMV antigen stimulation. These receptor sequences come from a human donor in good health (CMV status not recorded). Some clones in this sample may be carry-over from other donors' samples.

This CDR3 is CASSLQSGQGTYEQYF. The CDR3 coding sequence is TGTGCCAGCAGCTTACAATCCGGACAGGGAACCTACGAGCAGTACTTC. The chain uses TRBV7-9 and TRBJ2-7, with 8 bases fitting TRBD1. The J segment lost 2 bases and the V segment lost 2 bases, leaving 8 bases of the junction unmatched. The germline gives CDR1 SEHNR, CDR2 FQNEAQ (reference sequence). The CDR3 sequence is 16 residues long.

This clonotype was observed a handful of times. The chain is built from TRBV11-2 and TRBJ2-2, with 8 bases matching TRBD1. The length of the CDR3 is 16 residues. Losses at the gene ends were 3 bases for V and 2 bases for J; bases not matched to a gene: 5. In germline, CDR1 is SGHAT, CDR2 FQNNGV. The CDR3: CASSLWAGGNTGELFF. The CDR3 nucleotides are TGTGCCAGCAGCTTGTGGGCAGGGGGCAACACCGGGGAGCTGTTTTTT.

V gene TRBV2 combines with J gene TRBJ2-7; TRBD1 might be the D (6 bases). CDR1 and CDR2 from the germline V gene are SNHLY and FYNNEI. V was pared by 8 bases and J by 3 bases, with 17 bases between. The CDR3 totals 14 residues. The CDR3 here is CASLRAGDIYEQYF. The CDR3, as DNA: TGTGCCAGCCTAAGGGCAGGGGATATCTACGAGCAGTACTTC.

The chain employs TRBV19 and TRBJ2-7, with D uncertain. The CDR3 length is 13 residues. The germline V and J ends were trimmed by 3 bases and 2 bases, with 8 bases remaining between them. Per the germline V gene, CDR1 is LNHDA and CDR2 is SQIVND (reference sequence). The CDR3 loop reads CASSIGRTYEQYF. The CDR3 DNA reads TGTGCCAGTAGTATCGGCCGTACCTACGAGCAGTACTTC.

This clonotype was picked up a small number of times. V usage is TRBV12-3 or TRBV12-4 and J usage is TRBJ2-4; 7 bases map to TRBD1. This CDR3 has 15 residues. V lost 5 bases, J lost 0 bases, and 4 bases stayed unmatched. For the CDR3, the DNA is TGTGCCAGCAGTCGGGACAGCATAGCCAAAAACATTCAGTACTTC. It yields the protein CASSRDSIAKNIQYF.

A note on this clonotype: A read error may produce the germline difference seen at one junction end. The chain has TRBV7-7 and TRBJ1-4; D is undetermined. The germline CDR1 and CDR2 sequences are SSHAT and FNYEAQ (reference sequence). The CDR3 has 17 amino acids. The chain's CDR3 is CASSLATQVATNEKLFF. In DNA, the CDR3 is TGTGCTAGCAGCTTAGCGACTCAAGTTGCAACTAATGAAAAACTGTTTTTT.

A note on this clonotype: At one end, the junction sequence differs from germline, possibly due to a read error. The DNA of the CDR3 is TGTGCCAGCAGTTTAGACATTCCGGGACAGGGCCTGAACACTGAAGCTTTCTTT. It is translated as CASSLDIPGQGLNTEAFF. V usage is TRBV7-2 and J usage is TRBJ1-1; 9 bases align to TRBD1. Looked up from germline, CDR1 is SGHTA and CDR2 is FQGNSA. The CDR3 is made up of 18 amino acids. Full variable domain (remainder filled in from reference TRBV7-2 and TRBJ1-1): GAGVSQSPSNKVTEKGKDVELRCDPISGHTALYWYRQSLGQGLEFLIYFQGNSAPDKSGLPSDRFSAERTGGSVSTLTIQRTQQEDSAVYLCASSLDIPGQGLNTEAFFGQGTRLTVV.

The chain is built from TRBV12-3 or TRBV12-4 and TRBJ1-2, with D perhaps matching TRBD1 (6 bases). V shed 6 bases and J shed 6 bases, with 14 bases lying between them. The CDR3 covers 13 residues. The CDR3, as DNA: TGTGCCAGCAGCACAGGGACGATGGATGGCTACACCTTC. Translated: CASSTGTMDGYTF.

This clonotype showed up just a few times. The genes are TRBV12-3 or TRBV12-4 and TRBJ1-4; 7 bases align to TRBD1. V shed 7 bases, J shed 7 bases, and the junction held 0 bases outside the gene matches. CDR3 length equals 11 residues. The CDR3: CASTGGEKLFF. DNA of the CDR3: TGTGCCAGCACAGGGGGTGAAAAACTGTTTTTT.

The chain joins TRBV12-3 or TRBV12-4 to TRBJ1-3; unclear D gene. V was trimmed by 7 bases and J by 2 bases, leaving 12 bases between them. The CDR3 is 14 residues long. The CDR3 here is CASTKEVPGNTIYF. The CDR3 DNA follows: TGTGCCAGCACCAAGGAGGTACCTGGAAACACCATATATTTT.

This clonotype was seen just once. J is TRBJ2-2 and V is TRBV12-3 or TRBV12-4; tentative D call: TRBD1 (6 bases). The CDR3 contains 12 residues. V was shortened by 6 bases and J by 7 bases, with 9 bases between the two germline ends. The CDR3 sequence is CASRQGHGELFF. DNA of the CDR3: TGTGCCAGCAGGCAGGGGCACGGGGAGCTGTTTTTT.

The sample holds a few counts of this clonotype. V is TRBV11-1 and J is TRBJ2-7, with 8 positions matching TRBD2. The germline V gene has CDR1 SGHAT and CDR2 FQDESV (reference sequence). The V and J ends lost 5 bases and 3 bases, in that order; junction bases with no gene match: 9. This CDR3 spans 15 amino acids. The CDR3 sequence: CASSQGTSQVYEQYF. In DNA form, the CDR3 reads TGTGCCAGCAGCCAAGGGACTAGTCAGGTCTACGAGCAGTACTTC.

The V call is TRBV7-9, the J call TRBJ2-1; possible D gene TRBD1, 6 bases. The V end was cut by 4 bases, the J end by 15 bases, with 22 bases between. From germline, CDR1 is SEHNR and CDR2 FQNEAQ (reference sequence). The CDR3 sequence is 14 residues long. This chain's CDR3 is CASSSRTAYNETFF. CDR3 bases: TGTGCCAGCAGCTCCCGGACAGCTTACAATGAGACGTTCTTC.

This clonotype was seen only once. The chain carries TRBV20-1 and TRBJ1-1; no clear D gene. Looked up from germline, CDR1 is DFQATT and CDR2 is SNEGSKA (reference sequence). The CDR3 has 12 amino acids. V was cut by 8 bases and J by 3 bases, with 13 bases left in between. DNA of the CDR3: TGCAGTATAGACGGGCGCGACACTGAAGCTTTCTTT. This translates into CSIDGRDTEAFF.

With respect to this clonotype: One end of the junction fails to match germline, which may point to a read error. The chain combines TRBV7-6 with TRBJ2-2; 7 nucleotides agree with TRBD2. Germline assignment: CDR1 SGHVS and CDR2 FNYEAQ. The CDR3 totals 16 residues. The DNA for the CDR3 is TGTGCCAGCAGCTTTCGAGGGAGGGCGAACACCGGGGTGCTGTTTTTT. This gives the protein CASSFRGRANTGVLFF.

This chain uses TRBV10-3 with TRBJ2-1; the match to TRBD2 covers 8 bases. Trimming took 5 bases from V and 12 from J; bases not matched to a gene: 21. Germline V gene sequence: CDR1 ENHRY, CDR2 SYGVKD. The CDR3 is made up of 17 amino acids. The CDR3 here is CAISPAQTSGGRQWQFF. The CDR3 DNA is TGTGCCATCAGTCCAGCCCAAACTAGCGGCGGCCGGCAGTGGCAGTTCTTC.

The chain couples TRBV3-1 to TRBJ1-1; D is ambiguous. Germline values: CDR1 LGHDT, CDR2 YNNKEL (reference sequence). V lost 3 bases and J 3 bases, leaving 14 bases between the germline ends. This CDR3 comprises 15 residues. The CDR3 sequence is CASSQAGLGDTEAFF. The CDR3 DNA follows: TGTGCCAGCAGCCAGGCAGGCCTCGGGGACACTGAAGCTTTCTTT.

The chain recombines TRBV7-3 with TRBJ2-1, with TRBD2 matching 13 bases. CDR1 and CDR2 (germline): SGHTA, FQGTGA. This CDR3 comprises 16 residues. Unmatched junction bases numbered 7, after V lost 4 bases and J lost 7 bases. The CDR3 loop reads CASSYPGTSGVNEQFF. Written as DNA, the CDR3 is TGTGCCAGCAGCTACCCCGGGACTAGCGGGGTAAATGAGCAGTTCTTC.

This clonotype was counted between two and nine times. This chain connects TRBV7-3 to TRBJ1-1; no clear D gene. CDR1 is SGHTA and CDR2 is FQGTGA in the germline V gene. There are 13 residues in the CDR3. V was trimmed by 4 bases and J by 1 base, leaving 7 bases between them. For the CDR3, the DNA is TGTGCCAGCAGCTCCCCCGGGAACACTGAAGCTTTCTTT. Protein: CASSSPGNTEAFF.

The chain couples TRBV28 to TRBJ2-1; D is perhaps TRBD1 (6 bases). Between the trimmed V and J ends, which lost 5 bases and 8 bases, there was a span of 16 bases. Germline CDR1 MDHEN, CDR2 SYDVKM. The CDR3 contains 14 residues. CDR3 sequence (DNA): TGTGCCAGCAGTACAGGGTTGGTTATGGATGAGCAGTTCTTC. Translated: CASSTGLVMDEQFF.

The rearrangement links TRBV2 to TRBJ2-2; 8 bases match TRBD2. The CDR3 has 17 residues. CDR1 is SNHLY, CDR2 FYNNEI, per germline. Trimming cost V 5 bases and J 4 bases; bases outside gene matches: 12. CDR3 nucleotide sequence: TGTGCCAGCAGTCCACGGGGTAGCGGGGTTCGCACCGGGGAGCTGTTTTTT. It is translated as CASSPRGSGVRTGELFF.

The chain recombines TRBV6-5 with TRBJ1-4, with D possibly matching TRBD1 (5 bases). Trimming cost V 5 bases and J 0 bases, with 22 bases left between them. In germline, CDR1 is MNHEY, CDR2 SVGAGI. CDR3 length: 19 residues. The CDR3: CASSQARDSTYATNEKLFF. The CDR3 DNA reads TGTGCCAGCAGTCAAGCCCGGGACTCCACGTATGCAACTAATGAAAAACTGTTTTTT.

The chain links TRBV7-6 to TRBJ1-1; TRBD1 matches 8 bases. The CDR3 is 15 residues long. The V gene's germline CDR1 is SGHVS and CDR2 FNYEAQ. J gave up 0 bases and V 3 bases, and 3 bases lay outside the gene matches. The DNA for the CDR3 is TGTGCCAGCAGCTTCGGACAGGGTTTGAACACTGAAGCTTTCTTT. Its protein is CASSFGQGLNTEAFF.

There are a few counts of this clonotype. Since a much larger clone is just one base distant, this may be a read error. The chain joins TRBV11-2 to TRBJ2-1; D possibly corresponds to TRBD1 (6 bases). The germline CDR1 and CDR2 sequences are SGHAT and FQNNGV. Deletions cut 3 bases from V and 4 bases from J, with 7 bases between. The CDR3 is 13 amino acids. The DNA of the CDR3 is TGTGCCAGCAGCTTCGGACAGTACAATGAGCAGTTCTTC. It codes for CASSFGQYNEQFF.

The V call is TRBV12-5, the J call TRBJ2-5; 9 nucleotides line up with TRBD1. CDR1 and CDR2 (germline): LGHNT, FRNRAP. Trimming cost V 9 bases and J 3 bases; bases outside gene matches: 2. The CDR3 has 12 amino acids. CDR3 amino acids: CASRTGEETQYF. The DNA of the CDR3 is TGTGCTAGCAGGACAGGGGAAGAGACCCAGTACTTC. The full variable domain, completed using reference TRBV12-5 and TRBJ2-5, is DARVTQTPRHKVTEMGQEVTMRCQPILGHNTVFWYRQTMMQGLELLAYFRNRAPLDDSGMPKDRFSAEMPDATLATLKIQPSEPRDSAVYFCASRTGEETQYFGPGTRLLVL.